This T cell receptor (beta chain) was obtained from a study of T cells in Graves' hyperthyroidism and ophthalmopathy. RNA transcripts provided the source from which TCR beta CDR3 regions were amplified. The HTBI primer set drove a first-round RT-PCR of the TCR CDR3. TCRdb re-called the multiplex PCR reads with MiXCR, one entry per CDR3 protein. The sample lists approximately 570,000 distinct CDR3 sequences, approximately 20% seen once, with approximately 48% in the top ten. This clonotype appeared many times. Germline-derived CDR1 and CDR2 are SNHLY and FYNNEI. This CDR3 is 13 amino acids long. V shed 4 bases and J shed 8 bases, with 14 bases lying between them. With duration under 3 months, ophthalmopathy was active: Clinical Activity Score at least 3, NOSPECS at least 4. Exclusions: uncontrolled infection, other autoimmune disease, pregnancy, lactation. On the basis of clinical symptoms, serum thyroxine and TRAb, thyroid ultrasound and orbital computed tomography, diagnoses were made. The PBMCs were taken from around 10 ml of fresh peripheral blood.

Sequenced input: blood. The source of this sequence is a man in his forties with Graves' ophthalmopathy. V is TRBV2 and J is TRBJ1-1, with unresolved D. The chain's CDR3 is CASSGAGIKEAFF. The CDR3 nucleotides read TGTGCCAGCAGTGGGGCCGGGATTAAGGAAGCTTTCTTT. Variable domain in full (rest from reference TRBV2 and TRBJ1-1): EPEVTQTPSHQVTQMGQEVILRCVPISNHLYFYWYRQILGQKVEFLVSFYNNEISEKSEIFDDQFSVERPDGSNFTLKIRSTKLEDSAMYFCASSGAGIKEAFFGQGTRLTVV.